The 26 T cell receptor beta chains reported below all come from one sample, sequenced in a study of blood T cell repertoires in COVID-19. Data came from immunoSEQ multiplex PCR; TCRdb stores just in-frame clones and leaves some out. The table lists 250,000 to 350,000 clones, 75% to 90% of them singletons. Sequencing used peripheral blood. These receptors originate from a woman in her forties or fifties with COVID-19, enrolled during active disease.

This clone was recorded a few times. The chain has TRBV15 and TRBJ1-1; 10 nucleotides align to TRBD1. This CDR3 is built from 15 residues. The germline V gene has CDR1 LNHNV and CDR2 YYDKDF (reference sequence). The junction had 4 bases not matched to a gene; V was cut back by 1 base and J by 5 bases. The CDR3 protein is CATSRGTGGLTEAFF. DNA for the CDR3: TGTGCCACCAGCAGAGGGACAGGGGGTTTGACTGAAGCTTTCTTT.

The gene calls are TRBV11-2 and TRBJ2-1; 8 bases line up with TRBD2. Germline CDR1 reads SGHAT; CDR2 reads FQNNGV. This CDR3 contains 12 residues. V was pared by 4 bases and J by 9 bases, with 2 bases of the junction left unmatched. CDR3 loop: CASSSGGAEQFF. The CDR3 coding sequence is TGTGCCAGCAGCTCCGGGGGGGCTGAGCAGTTCTTC.

The chain is built from TRBV21-1 and TRBJ2-1; the table's D gene call, TRBD2, was not cross checked with the DNA. TRBV21-1 is recorded as a pseudogene. The CDR3 is 17 residues long. CDR3 sequence: CASSKMDGDYTINEQFF. The CDR3 DNA follows: TGTGCCAGCAGCAAAATGGACGGTGACTATACTATCAATGAGCAGTTCTTC.

Concerning this clone itself: Other DNA sequences within the sample encode an identical CDR3. The chain couples TRBV6-1 to TRBJ2-7; no reliable D call. Trimming removed 2 bases at V and 4 bases at J, with 3 bases between. Germline V gene data show CDR1 as MNHNS and CDR2 as SASEGT. This CDR3 has 11 residues. The DNA for the CDR3 is TGTGCCAGCAGTGAACCTTACGAGCAGTACTTC. Translating gives CASSEPYEQYF.

J is TRBJ2-7 and V is TRBV30, with 11 bases that match TRBD1. Germline values: CDR1 GTSNPN, CDR2 SVGIG (reference sequence). V dropped 3 bases and J dropped 4; count of bases not matched to a gene: 8. This CDR3 has 15 amino acids. CDR3 DNA: TGTGCCTGGAGCGAAGGGACAGGGGGGAGATACGAGCAGTACTTC. Amino acids: CAWSEGTGGRYEQYF.

The V and J genes are TRBV5-1 and TRBJ2-3; tentative D call: TRBD2 (6 bases). CDR3 length: 15 residues. V was trimmed by 2 bases and J by 3 bases, leaving 13 bases between them. Germline values: CDR1 SGHRS, CDR2 YFSETQ. DNA of the CDR3: TGCGCCAGCAGCTTTAGCGGTGTCGGAACAGATACGCAGTATTTT. It encodes CASSFSGVGTDTQYF.

Regarding this clone: The sample contains more than one DNA sequence encoding this CDR3. Here the CDR3 DNA reads TGTGCCAGTAGTATAAGCGGGAACTCCTACGAGCAGTACTTC. It specifies CASSISGNSYEQYF. The chain employs TRBV19 and TRBJ2-7, with 7 positions matching TRBD2. The CDR3 is 14 amino acids. The germline CDR1 and CDR2 sequences are LNHDA and SQIVND (reference sequence). V was clipped by 2 bases and J by 0 bases; unmatched bases: 1.

The J gene is TRBJ2-7, the V gene TRBV18; TRBD2 is a possible D gene (7 bases). The CDR3 is 16 amino acids. Germline CDR1 KGHSH, CDR2 LQKENI. The V end lost 6 bases, the J end lost 2 bases, and 20 bases lay between the germline ends. CDR3 sequence (DNA): TGTGCCAGCTCGCCCTCCGGGGGGCTTAGGACCTACGAGCAGTACTTC. Translation: CASSPSGGLRTYEQYF. The full variable domain, in which reference TRBV18 and TRBJ2-7 provide the parts outside the CDR3, is NAGVMQNPRHLVRRRGQEARLRCSPMKGHSHVYWYRQLPEEGLKFMVYLQKENIIDESGMPKERFSAEFPKEGPSILRIQQVVRGDSAAYFCASSPSGGLRTYEQYFGPGTRLTVT.

This chain links TRBV28 with TRBJ1-4; perhaps TRBD1 as D (5 bases). V lost 6 bases and J 0 bases, leaving 8 bases between the germline ends. Germline loops: CDR1 MDHEN, CDR2 SYDVKM. The CDR3 loop spans 14 amino acids. Here the CDR3 reads CASRRQPTNEKLFF. Here the CDR3 DNA reads TGTGCCAGCAGAAGACAGCCAACTAATGAAAAACTGTTTTTT. Full variable domain (remainder filled in from reference TRBV28 and TRBJ1-4): DVKVTQSSRYLVKRTGEKVFLECVQDMDHENMFWYRQDPGLGLRLIYFSYDVKMKEKGDIPEGYSVSREKKERFSLILESASTNQTSMYLCASRRQPTNEKLFFGSGTQLSVL.

The chain is built from TRBV30 and TRBJ1-6; 10 nucleotides match TRBD1. This CDR3 contains 14 residues. Germline CDR1 reads GTSNPN; CDR2 reads SVGIG (reference sequence). The trim removed 0 bases at V and 10 bases at J, leaving 3 bases unmatched. CDR3 DNA sequence: TGTGCCTGGAGTGTAGAGACAGGGGGCTCACCCCTCCACTTT. Protein: CAWSVETGGSPLHF.

The chain recombines TRBV6-1 with TRBJ2-1; tentatively, D is TRBD1 (5 bases). The CDR3 spans 15 residues. Trimming took 3 bases from V and 2 from J, leaving 11 bases between them. Germline CDR1 reads MNHNS; CDR2 reads SASEGT. CDR3 DNA sequence: TGTGCCAGCAGTGAGGGGCAGGGCGCCTACAATGAGCAGTTCTTC. Protein: CASSEGQGAYNEQFF.

The rearrangement links TRBV7-9 to TRBJ2-2, with 7 positions matching TRBD1. Germline-derived CDR1 and CDR2 are SEHNR and FQNEAQ (reference sequence). The V segment lost 8 bases and the J segment 5 bases; nucleotides outside the gene matches: 17. The CDR3 is 17 amino acids. DNA of the CDR3: TGTGCCAGCGGCGAAATACTACAGGGGCAAATGACCGGGGAGCTGTTTTTT. It codes for CASGEILQGQMTGELFF.

This chain connects TRBV6-5 to TRBJ2-7, with 10 bases fitting TRBD1. Germline loops: CDR1 MNHEY, CDR2 SVGAGI. The CDR3 is 15 amino acids. Trimming took 10 bases from V and 2 from J; bases not matched to a gene: 11. CDR3 residues: CATRGRDRGTYEQYF. CDR3 coding DNA: TGTGCCACCCGAGGACGGGACAGGGGAACCTACGAGCAGTACTTC.

This chain joins TRBV6-5 and TRBJ2-7; TRBD1 agrees at 8 bases. The V gene end was trimmed by 6 bases and the J gene end by 4 bases; junction bases not matched to a gene: 11. Germline V lookup: CDR1 MNHEY, CDR2 SVGAGI. This CDR3 comprises 15 residues. CDR3 DNA: TGTGCCAGCAGGGTGACAGGGGCAGGTGGTTACGAGCAGTACTTC. This gives the protein CASRVTGAGGYEQYF.

This clone was observed a few times. V and J are TRBV15 and TRBJ1-2; possible D gene TRBD1, 5 bases. The CDR3 runs to 14 residues. V was pared by 5 bases and J by 7 bases, with 17 bases between. Germline assignment: CDR1 LNHNV and CDR2 YYDKDF (reference sequence). CDR3 sequence (DNA): TGTGCCACCAGCGAGTGGGGCGGGACGGGTGGCTACACCTTC. Translating gives CATSEWGGTGGYTF.

The table lists this clone with a few counts. This chain joins TRBV29-1 and TRBJ2-2; D gene uncertain. Trimming removed 0 bases from V and 1 base from J, with 6 bases in between. Germline loops: CDR1 SQVTM, CDR2 ANQGSEA. The CDR3 runs to 14 residues. As DNA, the CDR3 is TGCAGCGTTGAAGATCGGAGGAACACCGGGGAGCTGTTTTTT. This gives the protein CSVEDRRNTGELFF.

This rearrangement joins TRBV6-5 to TRBJ1-5, with D possibly TRBD1 on 5 matching bases. The V gene lost 8 bases and the J gene lost 1 base, with 12 bases spanning the gap. Germline assignment: CDR1 MNHEY and CDR2 SVGAGI. The CDR3 spans 14 residues. The DNA of the CDR3 is TGTGCCAGCTCGGGGGGTTCGAGCAATCAGCCCCAGCATTTT. Encoded protein: CASSGGSSNQPQHF.

The rearrangement uses TRBV7-9 and TRBJ2-1, with 7 bases lining up with TRBD1. The CDR3 length is 14 residues. The trim removed 7 bases at V and 0 bases at J, leaving 3 bases unmatched. Germline V gene data show CDR1 as SEHNR and CDR2 as FQNEAQ (reference sequence). The CDR3 nucleotides read TGTGCCAGCAAGGGACAGAGCTCCTACAATGAGCAGTTCTTC. Translated: CASKGQSSYNEQFF.

This clone was counted once. The chain has TRBV6-5 and TRBJ2-3; 11 bases are a match to TRBD2. CDR1 and CDR2 (germline): MNHEY, SVGAGI. With 9 bases clipped from V and 0 bases from J, the junction kept 2 bases outside the gene matches. The CDR3 extends over 14 amino acids. The CDR3 is CASRTSGSTDTQYF. The CDR3 coding sequence is TGTGCCAGTCGGACTAGCGGGAGCACAGATACGCAGTATTTT.

The V gene is TRBV5-6, the J gene TRBJ2-2; D ambiguous. Germline V lookup: CDR1 SGHDT, CDR2 YYEEEE. V was pared by 2 bases and J by 5 bases, with 4 bases between. This CDR3 spans 12 amino acids. The CDR3 loop reads CASSFLTGELFF. The DNA for the CDR3 is TGTGCCAGCAGCTTCCTAACCGGGGAGCTGTTTTTT.

This clone was found once. The genes are TRBV19 and TRBJ1-1; D may be TRBD1 (5 bases). Germline V lookup: CDR1 LNHDA, CDR2 SQIVND (reference sequence). The CDR3 has 13 amino acids. Trimming took off 5 bases at V and 4 bases at J, with 11 bases between the two ends. The CDR3 coding sequence is TGTGCCAGTAGTTATCAGGGCCCCACTGAAGCTTTCTTT. Translating it yields CASSYQGPTEAFF.

The chain uses TRBV7-8 and TRBJ1-1; perhaps TRBD1 as D (6 bases). The CDR3 spans 15 residues. Germline V lookup: CDR1 SGHVS, CDR2 FQNEAQ. Trimming shortened V by 4 bases and J by 5 bases, and 17 bases separated the two germline ends. The chain's CDR3 is CASSSGGALGTEAFF. Written as DNA, the CDR3 is TGTGCCAGCAGCTCGGGGGGGGCGCTCGGAACTGAAGCTTTCTTT.

The chain is built from TRBV4-3 and TRBJ2-5, with D possibly matching TRBD2 (6 bases). Trimming removed 0 bases from V and 5 bases from J, with 13 bases in between. Germline assignment: CDR1 LGHNA and CDR2 YSLEER. The CDR3 sequence is 15 residues long. CDR3 sequence (DNA): TGCGCCAGCAGCCAAGATCTAGGCGGGACGGAGACCCAGTACTTC. Its protein product is CASSQDLGGTETQYF.

J is TRBJ2-5 and V is TRBV24-1, with 7 positions matching TRBD1. J was trimmed by 4 bases and V by 6 bases; bases with no gene match: 7. The V gene's germline CDR1 is KGHDR and CDR2 SFDVKD. This CDR3 region has 14 residues. This CDR3 is CATSPTGKRETQYF. In nucleotides, the CDR3 is TGTGCCACCAGTCCGACAGGGAAAAGAGAGACCCAGTACTTC.

The chain carries TRBV25-1 and TRBJ1-1; 8 bases line up with TRBD1. Germline V gene sequence: CDR1 MGHDK, CDR2 SYGVNS. The CDR3 runs to 13 residues. V shed 4 bases and J 5 bases; nucleotides not matched to a gene: 3. The CDR3 reads CASSGTGYTEAFF. The CDR3 bases are TGTGCCAGCAGTGGGACAGGGTATACTGAAGCTTTCTTT. The full variable domain, its missing parts supplied by reference TRBV25-1 and TRBJ1-1, is EADIYQTPRYLVIGTGKKITLECSQTMGHDKMYWYQQDPGMELHLIHYSYGVNSTEKGDLSSESTVSRIRTEHFPLTLESARPSHTSQYLCASSGTGYTEAFFGQGTRLTVV.

This rearrangement joins TRBV6-6 to TRBJ2-7, with D maybe TRBD1 (5 bases). The CDR3 spans 12 residues. With 6 bases removed from V and 6 bases from J, the gap between germline ends came to 12 bases. The germline V gene encodes CDR1 MNHNY and CDR2 SVGAGI (reference sequence). The CDR3: CASRPQGVEQYF. The CDR3 nucleotides read TGTGCCAGCAGGCCCCAGGGCGTCGAGCAGTACTTC.